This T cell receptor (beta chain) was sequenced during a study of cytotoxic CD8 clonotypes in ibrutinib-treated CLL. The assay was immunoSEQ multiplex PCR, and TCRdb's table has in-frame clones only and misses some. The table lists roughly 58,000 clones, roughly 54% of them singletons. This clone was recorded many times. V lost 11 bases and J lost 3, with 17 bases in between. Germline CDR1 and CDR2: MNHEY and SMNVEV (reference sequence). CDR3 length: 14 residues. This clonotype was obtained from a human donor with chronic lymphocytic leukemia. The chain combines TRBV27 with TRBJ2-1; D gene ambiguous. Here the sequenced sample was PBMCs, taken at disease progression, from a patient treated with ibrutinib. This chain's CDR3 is CAQVDPDIYNEQFF. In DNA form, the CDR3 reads TGTGCCCAGGTCGACCCTGATATCTACAATGAGCAGTTCTTC.